This T cell receptor beta chain was obtained from a study of T cell changes during pregnancy in multiple sclerosis. The CDR3 consists of 14 residues. Germline values: CDR1 MNHEY, CDR2 SVGAGI. The germline V and J ends were trimmed by 3 bases and 0 bases, with 8 bases remaining between them. Sequenced by immunoSEQ multiplex PCR; TCRdb stores in-frame clones only, minus some. The sample lists tens of thousands of clones; roughly nine tenths were seen once. The V gene is TRBV6-5, the J gene TRBJ1-1, with D possibly matching TRBD1 (5 bases). Sequenced here: peripheral blood, sampled in the third trimester of pregnancy. This clonotype originated in a female donor with multiple sclerosis, enrolled in a pregnancy study. CDR3 DNA: TGTGCCAGCAGTTATAAGGGGATGAACACTGAAGCTTTCTTT. Translating it yields CASSYKGMNTEAFF.